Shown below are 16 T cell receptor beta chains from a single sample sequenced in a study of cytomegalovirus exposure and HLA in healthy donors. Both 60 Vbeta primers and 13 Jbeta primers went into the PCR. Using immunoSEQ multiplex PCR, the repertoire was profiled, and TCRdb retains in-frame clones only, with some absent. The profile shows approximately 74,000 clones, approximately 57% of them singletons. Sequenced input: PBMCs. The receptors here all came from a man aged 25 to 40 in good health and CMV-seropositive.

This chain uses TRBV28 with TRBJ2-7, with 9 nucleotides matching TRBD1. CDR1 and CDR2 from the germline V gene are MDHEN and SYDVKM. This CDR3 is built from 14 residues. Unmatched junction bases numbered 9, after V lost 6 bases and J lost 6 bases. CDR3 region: CASSLGQGGREQYF. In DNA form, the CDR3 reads TGTGCCAGCAGCTTGGGACAGGGAGGGCGCGAGCAGTACTTC.

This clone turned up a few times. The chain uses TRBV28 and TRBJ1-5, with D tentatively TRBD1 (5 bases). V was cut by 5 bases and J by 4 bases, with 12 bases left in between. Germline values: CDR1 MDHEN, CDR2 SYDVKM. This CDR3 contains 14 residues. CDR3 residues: CASSPRGENQPQHF. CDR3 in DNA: TGTGCCAGCAGTCCACGGGGGGAGAATCAGCCCCAGCATTTT. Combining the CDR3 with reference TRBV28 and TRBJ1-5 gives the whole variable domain DVKVTQSSRYLVKRTGEKVFLECVQDMDHENMFWYRQDPGLGLRLIYFSYDVKMKEKGDIPEGYSVSREKKERFSLILESASTNQTSMYLCASSPRGENQPQHFGDGTRLSIL.

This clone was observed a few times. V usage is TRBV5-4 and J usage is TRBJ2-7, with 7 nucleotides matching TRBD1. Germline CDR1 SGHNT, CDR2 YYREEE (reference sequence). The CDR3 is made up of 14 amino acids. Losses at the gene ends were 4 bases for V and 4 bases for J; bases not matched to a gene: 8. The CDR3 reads CASSVGGAPYEQYF. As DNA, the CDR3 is TGTGCCAGCAGCGTAGGGGGCGCCCCTTACGAGCAGTACTTC.

In DNA form, the CDR3 reads TGTGCCAGCAGTCCACTTCGTGGTAGCGGGAGAGATACGCAGTATTTT. Its protein is CASSPLRGSGRDTQYF. The chain joins TRBV27 to TRBJ2-3; 9 bases agree with TRBD2. The CDR3 covers 16 residues. After removal of 5 bases from V and 5 bases from J, the junction contained 11 bases not matched to a gene. CDR1 and CDR2 (germline): MNHEY, SMNVEV (reference sequence).

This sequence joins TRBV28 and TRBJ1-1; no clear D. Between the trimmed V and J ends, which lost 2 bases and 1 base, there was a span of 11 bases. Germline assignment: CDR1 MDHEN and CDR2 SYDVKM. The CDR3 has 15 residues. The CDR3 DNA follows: TGTGCCAGCAGTTTAACGGGGTCAGGGAACACTGAAGCTTTCTTT. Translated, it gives CASSLTGSGNTEAFF.

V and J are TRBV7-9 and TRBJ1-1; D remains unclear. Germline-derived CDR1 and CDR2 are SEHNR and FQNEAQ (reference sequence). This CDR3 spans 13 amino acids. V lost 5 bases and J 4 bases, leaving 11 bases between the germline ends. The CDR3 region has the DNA TGTGCCAGCAGCCCACCCCTAGTCACTGAAGCTTTCTTT. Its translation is CASSPPLVTEAFF.

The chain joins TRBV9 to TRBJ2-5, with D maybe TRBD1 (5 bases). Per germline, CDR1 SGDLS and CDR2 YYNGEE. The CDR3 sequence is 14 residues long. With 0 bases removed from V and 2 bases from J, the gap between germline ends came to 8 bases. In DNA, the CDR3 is TGTGCCAGCAGCGTAGGGAAGGGGCAAGAGACCCAGTACTTC. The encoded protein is CASSVGKGQETQYF.

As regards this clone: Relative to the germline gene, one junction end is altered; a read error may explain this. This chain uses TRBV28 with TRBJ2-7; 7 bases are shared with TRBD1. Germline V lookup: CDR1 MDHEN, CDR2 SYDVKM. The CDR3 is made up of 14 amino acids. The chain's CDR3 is CATLLGQQNYEQCF. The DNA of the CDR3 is TGTGCCACCCTCCTGGGACAGCAGAACTACGAGCAGTGCTTC.

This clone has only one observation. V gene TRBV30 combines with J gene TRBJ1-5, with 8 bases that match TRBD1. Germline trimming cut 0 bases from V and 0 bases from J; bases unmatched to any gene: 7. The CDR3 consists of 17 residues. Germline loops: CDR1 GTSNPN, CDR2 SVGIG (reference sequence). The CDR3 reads CAWSVRTGTFSNQPQHF. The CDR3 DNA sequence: TGTGCCTGGAGTGTACGGACAGGGACCTTTAGCAATCAGCCCCAGCATTTT.

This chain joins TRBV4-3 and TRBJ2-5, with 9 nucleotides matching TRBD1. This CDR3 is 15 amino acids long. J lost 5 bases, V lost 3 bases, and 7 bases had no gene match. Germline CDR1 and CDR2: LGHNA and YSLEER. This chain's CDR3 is CASSQGTGILETQYF. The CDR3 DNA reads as TGCGCCAGCAGCCAGGGGACAGGGATTTTGGAGACCCAGTACTTC.

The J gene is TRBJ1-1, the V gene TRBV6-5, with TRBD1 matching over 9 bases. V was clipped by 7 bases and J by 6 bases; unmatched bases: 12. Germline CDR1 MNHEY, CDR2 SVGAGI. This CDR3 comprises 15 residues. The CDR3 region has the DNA TGTGCCAGCACCCTAACACCGGGACAGGGTTCTGAAGCTTTCTTT. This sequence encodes CASTLTPGQGSEAFF.

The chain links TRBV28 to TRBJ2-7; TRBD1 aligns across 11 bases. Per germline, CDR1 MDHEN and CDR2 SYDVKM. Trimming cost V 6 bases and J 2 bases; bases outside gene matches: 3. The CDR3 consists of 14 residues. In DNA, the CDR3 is TGTGCCAGCAGGGGACAGGGGGTAACCTACGAGCAGTACTTC. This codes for CASRGQGVTYEQYF. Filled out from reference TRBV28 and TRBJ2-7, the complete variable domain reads DVKVTQSSRYLVKRTGEKVFLECVQDMDHENMFWYRQDPGLGLRLIYFSYDVKMKEKGDIPEGYSVSREKKERFSLILESASTNQTSMYLCASRGQGVTYEQYFGPGTRLTVT.

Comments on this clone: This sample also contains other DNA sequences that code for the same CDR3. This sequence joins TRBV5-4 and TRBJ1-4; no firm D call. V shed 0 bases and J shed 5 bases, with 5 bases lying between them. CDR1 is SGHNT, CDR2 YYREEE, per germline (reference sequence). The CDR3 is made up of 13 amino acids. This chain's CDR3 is CASSLAGNEKLFF. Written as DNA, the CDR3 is TGTGCCAGCAGCTTGGCGGGAAATGAAAAACTGTTTTTT.

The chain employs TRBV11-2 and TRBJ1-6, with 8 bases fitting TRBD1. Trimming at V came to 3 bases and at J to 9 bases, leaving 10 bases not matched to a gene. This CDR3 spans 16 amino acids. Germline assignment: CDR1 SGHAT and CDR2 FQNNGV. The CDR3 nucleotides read TGTGCCAGCAGCTTGGGGCCGGGACAGGAGGGTTCACCCCTCCACTTT. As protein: CASSLGPGQEGSPLHF.

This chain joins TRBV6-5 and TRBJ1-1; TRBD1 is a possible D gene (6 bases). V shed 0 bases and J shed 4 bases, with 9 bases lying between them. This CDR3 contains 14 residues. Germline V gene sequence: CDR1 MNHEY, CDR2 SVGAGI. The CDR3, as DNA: TGTGCCAGCAGTTACTCCGACAGGCGCACTGAAGCTTTCTTT. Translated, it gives CASSYSDRRTEAFF.

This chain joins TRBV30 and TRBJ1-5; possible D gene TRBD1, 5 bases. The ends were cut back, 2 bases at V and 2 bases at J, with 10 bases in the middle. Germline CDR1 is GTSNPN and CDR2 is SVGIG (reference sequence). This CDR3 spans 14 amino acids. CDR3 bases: TGTGCCTGGAGTAGCCAGGGCGGCAATCAGCCCCAGCATTTT. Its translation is CAWSSQGGNQPQHF. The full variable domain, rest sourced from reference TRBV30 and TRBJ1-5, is SQTIHQWPATLVQPVGSPLSLECTVEGTSNPNLYWYRQAAGRGLQLLFYSVGIGQISSEVPQNLSASRPQDRQFILSSKKLLLSDSGFYLCAWSSQGGNQPQHFGDGTRLSIL.